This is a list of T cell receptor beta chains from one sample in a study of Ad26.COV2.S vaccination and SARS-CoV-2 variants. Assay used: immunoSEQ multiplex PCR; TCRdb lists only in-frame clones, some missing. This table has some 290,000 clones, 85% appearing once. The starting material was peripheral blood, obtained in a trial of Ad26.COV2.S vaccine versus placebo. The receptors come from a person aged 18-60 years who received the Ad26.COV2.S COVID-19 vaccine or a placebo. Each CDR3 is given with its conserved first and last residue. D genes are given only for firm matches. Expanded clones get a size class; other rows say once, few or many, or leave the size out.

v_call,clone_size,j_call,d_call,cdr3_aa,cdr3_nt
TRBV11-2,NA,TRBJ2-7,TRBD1,CASSLSGGAVYEQYF,TGTGCCAGCAGCTTGTCAGGGGGCGCCGTCTACGAGCAGTACTTC
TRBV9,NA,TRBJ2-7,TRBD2,CARSVAPGGGGYEQYF,TGTGCCCGCAGCGTCGCCCCGGGGGGGGGCGGGTACGAGCAGTACTTC
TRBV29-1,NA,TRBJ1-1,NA,CSALGLMNTEAFF,TGCAGCGCACTGGGACTTATGAACACTGAAGCTTTCTTT
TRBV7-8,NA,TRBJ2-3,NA,CASSLGVRDTQYF,TGTGCCAGCAGCTTAGGGGTACGGGATACGCAGTATTTT
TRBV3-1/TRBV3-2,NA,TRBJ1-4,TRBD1,CASSQAASTGGEKLFF,TGTGCCAGCAGCCAAGCCGCCAGTACAGGGGGGGAAAAACTGTTTTTT
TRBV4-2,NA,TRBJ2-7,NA,CASSRGRTYEQYF,TGTGCCAGCAGCAGGGGAAGGACCTACGAGCAGTACTTC
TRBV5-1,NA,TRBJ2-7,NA,CASSPRGGTSYEQYF,TGCGCCAGCAGCCCCCGGGGAGGAACCTCCTACGAGCAGTACTTC
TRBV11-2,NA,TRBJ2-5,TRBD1,CASSLAGQGQVETQYF,TGTGCCAGCAGCTTAGCGGGACAGGGGCAGGTAGAGACCCAGTACTTC
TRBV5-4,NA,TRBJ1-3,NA,CASSIESGIFGNTIYF,TGTGCCAGCAGCATCGAATCAGGGATTTTTGGAAACACCATATATTTT
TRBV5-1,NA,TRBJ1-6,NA,CASSPPDNSPLHF,TGCGCCAGCAGCCCACCGGATAATTCACCCCTCCACTTT
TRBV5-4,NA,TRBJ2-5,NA,CASSPQPGQRVETQYF,TGTGCCAGCAGCCCCCAACCTGGACAGAGGGTCGAGACCCAGTACTTC
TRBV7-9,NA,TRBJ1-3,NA,CASSLNLLPSGNTIYF,TGTGCCAGCAGCTTAAACTTACTCCCATCTGGAAACACCATATATTTT
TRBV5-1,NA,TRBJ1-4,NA,CASATGVAPNEKLFF,TGCGCCAGCGCGACCGGGGTGGCCCCTAATGAAAAACTGTTTTTT
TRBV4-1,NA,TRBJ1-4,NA,CASSREGELNEKLFF,TGCGCCAGCAGCCGGGAGGGGGAGCTTAATGAAAAACTGTTTTTT
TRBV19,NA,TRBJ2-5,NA,CASSMLGGQGGTQYF,TGTGCCAGTAGTATGCTTGGTGGGCAGGGAGGGACCCAGTACTTC
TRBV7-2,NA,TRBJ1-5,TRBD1,CASSQRPGQGLSNQPQHF,TGTGCCAGCAGCCAGAGACCGGGACAGGGCTTAAGCAATCAGCCCCAGCATTTT
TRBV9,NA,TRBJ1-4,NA,CASSEKGHPGEKLFF,TGTGCCAGCAGCGAAAAGGGACACCCGGGCGAAAAACTGTTTTTT
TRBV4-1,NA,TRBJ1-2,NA,CASSQDVSSALYGYTF,TGCGCCAGCAGCCAAGATGTATCCAGTGCCCTTTATGGCTACACCTTC
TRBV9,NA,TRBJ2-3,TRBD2,CASSDVPAGAGDTQYF,TGTGCCAGCAGCGACGTTCCAGCGGGGGCGGGGGATACGCAGTATTTT
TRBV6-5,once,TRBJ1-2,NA,CASRPTAGYGYTF,TGTGCCAGCAGGCCCACGGCGGGCTATGGCTACACCTTC
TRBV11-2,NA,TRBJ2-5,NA,CASSLEGSPLTQYF,TGTGCCAGCAGCTTAGAGGGGTCTCCTTTAACCCAGTACTTC
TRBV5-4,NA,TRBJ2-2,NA,CARTGSWGITGELFF,TGTGCCAGGACCGGGAGCTGGGGAATCACCGGGGAGCTGTTTTTT
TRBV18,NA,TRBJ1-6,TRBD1,CASSQDRDNSPLHF,TGTGCCAGCTCACAGGACAGGGATAATTCACCCCTCCACTTT
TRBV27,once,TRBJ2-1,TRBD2,CASRDRLAGGDEQFF,TGTGCCAGCAGGGATCGACTAGCGGGGGGCGATGAGCAGTTCTTC
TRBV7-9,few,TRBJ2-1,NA,CASSLSTTYNEQFF,TGTGCCAGCAGCTTATCGACAACCTACAATGAGCAGTTCTTC
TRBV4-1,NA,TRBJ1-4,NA,CASSQDPGAGEKLFF,TGCGCCAGCAGCCAAGATCCGGGGGCGGGGGAAAAACTGTTTTTT
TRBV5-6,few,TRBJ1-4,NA,CASRPHGEVGEKLFF,TGTGCCAGCAGACCGCATGGGGAGGTCGGGGAAAAACTGTTTTTT
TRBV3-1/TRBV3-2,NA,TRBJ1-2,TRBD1,CASSRGTGDGYTF,TGTGCCAGCAGCCGTGGGACAGGGGATGGCTACACCTTC
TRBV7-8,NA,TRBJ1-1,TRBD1,CASSLTVRGATEAFF,TGTGCCAGCAGCTTAACGGTCAGGGGGGCTACTGAAGCTTTCTTT
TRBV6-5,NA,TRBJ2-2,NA,CASSWGRINTGELFF,TGTGCCAGCAGCTGGGGGCGAATTAACACCGGGGAGCTGTTTTTT
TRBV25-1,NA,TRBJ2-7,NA,CASSEHRTSYEQYF,TGTGCCAGCAGTGAACACAGGACATCCTACGAGCAGTACTTC
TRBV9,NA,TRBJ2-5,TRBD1,CASSDGTGVETQYF,TGTGCCAGCAGCGACGGGACAGGGGTCGAGACCCAGTACTTC
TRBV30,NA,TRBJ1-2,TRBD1,CAWSPQATGRHYGYTF,TGTGCCTGGAGCCCCCAGGCGACAGGGCGTCACTATGGCTACACCTTC
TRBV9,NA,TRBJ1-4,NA,CASSVDSGLNEKLFF,TGTGCCAGCAGCGTAGATTCTGGGCTTAATGAAAAACTGTTTTTT
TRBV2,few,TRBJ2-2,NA,CASTSNRASGTGELFF,TGTGCCAGCACCTCTAATAGGGCCTCGGGCACCGGGGAGCTGTTTTTT
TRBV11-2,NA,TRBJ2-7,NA,CASSLAAVSSVEQYF,TGTGCCAGCAGCTTAGCGGCAGTATCTTCGGTGGAGCAGTACTTC
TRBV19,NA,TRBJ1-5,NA,CASKGQGHQPQHF,TGTGCCAGTAAGGGGCAGGGACATCAGCCCCAGCATTTT
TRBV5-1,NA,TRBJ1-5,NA,CASSPDPNQPQHF,TGCGCCAGCAGCCCAGATCCCAATCAGCCCCAGCATTTT
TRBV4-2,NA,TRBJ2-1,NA,CASSQDHENYNEQFF,TGTGCCAGCAGCCAAGATCATGAGAACTACAATGAGCAGTTCTTC
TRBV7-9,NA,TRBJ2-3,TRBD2,CASRPPGLAQNTDTQYF,TGTGCCAGCAGACCTCCGGGACTAGCGCAGAACACAGATACGCAGTATTTT
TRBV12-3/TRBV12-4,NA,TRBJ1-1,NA,CASTGAVTEAFF,TGTGCCAGCACAGGGGCGGTCACTGAAGCTTTCTTT
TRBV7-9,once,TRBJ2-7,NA,CAIDRDNSYEQYF,TGTGCCATCGACCGGGACAACTCCTACGAGCAGTACTTC
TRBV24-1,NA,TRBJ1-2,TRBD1,CATSDPGQGDGYTF,TGTGCCACCAGTGACCCGGGACAGGGGGATGGCTACACCTTC
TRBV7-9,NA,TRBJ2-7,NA,CASSLGAVHYEQYF,TGTGCCAGCAGCTTAGGAGCGGTTCACTACGAGCAGTACTTC
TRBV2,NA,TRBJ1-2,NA,CASSEATGAWYGYTF,TGTGCCAGCAGTGAAGCAACGGGGGCGTGGTATGGCTACACCTTC
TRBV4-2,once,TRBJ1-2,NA,CASSQVGQPNYGYTF,TGTGCCAGCAGCCAAGTAGGACAACCAAATTATGGCTACACCTTC
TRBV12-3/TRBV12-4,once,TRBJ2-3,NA,CASSGTGTDTQYF,TGTGCCAGCAGTGGGACGGGCACAGATACGCAGTATTTT
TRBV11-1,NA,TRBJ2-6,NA,CASSLGWGSGANVLTF,TGTGCCAGCAGCTTAGGATGGGGCTCTGGGGCCAACGTCCTGACTTTC
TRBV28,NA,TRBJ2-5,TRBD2,CASSLPGRAGDQETQYF,TGTGCCAGCAGTCTCCCGGGGAGGGCCGGAGACCAAGAGACCCAGTACTTC
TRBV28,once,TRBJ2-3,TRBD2,CARGGAEGGSGDTQYF,TGTGCCCGCGGGGGGGCCGAGGGTGGGAGTGGAGATACGCAGTATTTT